A selection of T cell receptor beta chains follows, all from one sample in a study of neurological immune-mediated disorders. TCRdb ran MiXCR on the 5' RACE reads and lists one entry per CDR3 protein. The sample has about 50,000 distinct CDR3 sequences, 16% seen once; the top ten hold more than 3.5%. The sample taken for sequencing was PBMCs. The receptors derive from a man in his sixties in good health. CDR3s include the opening cysteine and the closing phenylalanine or tryptophan. A D gene is named only where the DNA matches it firmly. Clone sizes are given selectively: once, few, many, or a class where the clone is expanded.

NA	TRBJ2-2	TRBV7-9	NA	CASSEGTGELFF	TGTGCCAGCTCCGAAGGAACCGGGGAGCTGTTTTTT
many	TRBJ1-6	TRBV27	NA	CASSFSPSDSGSPLHF	TGTGCCAGCAGTTTCAGCCCATCGGACAGTGGTTCACCCCTCCACTTT
many	TRBJ2-5	TRBV7-2	NA	CASTPQRRETQYF	TGTGCCAGCACCCCCCAACGTAGGGAGACCCAGTACTTC
many	TRBJ1-4	TRBV28	TRBD1	CASSFRDSYSPFNEKLFF	TGTGCCAGCAGTTTTCGGGACAGTTACTCGCCCTTTAATGAAAAACTGTTTTTT
many	TRBJ2-4	TRBV5-1	NA	CASSPGDSHIQYF	TGCGCCAGCAGCCCGGGGGACAGTCACATTCAGTACTTC
many	TRBJ2-7	TRBV20-1	TRBD2	CSARVGTSEQYF	TGCAGTGCTAGAGTCGGGACTAGCGAGCAGTACTTC
many	TRBJ1-5	TRBV20-1	NA	CSARERSGVQPQHF	TGCAGTGCTAGAGAAAGGTCAGGGGTTCAGCCCCAGCATTTT
many	TRBJ2-3	TRBV7-2	NA	CASSKPTAGEDTQYF	TGTGCCAGCAGCAAACCAACTGCAGGGGAAGATACGCAGTATTTT
many	TRBJ2-3	TRBV10-3	NA	CAISAGADTQYF	TGTGCCATCAGTGCAGGGGCTGATACGCAGTATTTT
many	TRBJ2-1	TRBV7-9	NA	CASSLRADSYNEQFF	TGTGCCAGCAGCTTAAGAGCGGACTCCTACAATGAGCAGTTCTTC